The 27 T cell receptor beta chains in this list originate from one sample, sequenced in a study of T cell responses to AZD1222 COVID-19 vaccine. Profiled with immunoSEQ multiplex PCR; TCRdb holds only in-frame clones, not every one. The profile shows some 110,000 clones, more than 75% of them singletons. The input for sequencing was peripheral blood, taken on day 0 of AZD1222 vaccination. The source is an adult in good health.

CDR3: CASSGWAQGAREQYF. The CDR3 DNA reads as TGTGCCAGCAGCGGGTGGGCCCAGGGAGCGCGGGAGCAGTACTTC. The chain carries TRBV5-6 and TRBJ2-7; the D call may be TRBD1 or TRBD2 (5 bases each). The length of the CDR3 is 15 residues. Germline V CDR1 and CDR2: SGHDT, YYEEEE. Trimming left V 4 bases short and J 7 bases short, with 21 bases between.

CDR3 region: CASSSGVLGNSPLHF. As DNA, the CDR3 is TGTGCCAGCAGTTCAGGGGTCTTAGGTAATTCACCCCTCCACTTT. The chain carries TRBV27 and TRBJ1-6; possible D gene TRBD1, 6 bases. Trimming took off 4 bases at V and 6 bases at J, with 13 bases between the two ends. Germline V gene sequence: CDR1 MNHEY, CDR2 SMNVEV (reference sequence). The CDR3 runs to 15 residues.

The J gene is TRBJ1-4, the V gene TRBV7-9; D gene unclear. The germline CDR1 and CDR2 sequences are SEHNR and FQNEAQ (reference sequence). The CDR3 is 13 amino acids. The V gene lost 2 bases and the J gene lost 1 base, with 2 bases spanning the gap. CDR3 DNA: TGTGCCAGCAGCTTACTAACTAATGAAAAACTGTTTTTT. It encodes CASSLLTNEKLFF.

The chain has TRBV5-6 and TRBJ1-4; 8 positions match TRBD1. CDR1 and CDR2 (germline): SGHDT, YYEEEE. CDR3 length equals 15 residues. Losses at the gene ends were 3 bases for V and 0 bases for J; bases not matched to a gene: 1. The CDR3 DNA reads TGTGCCAGCAGCTGGGACAGGACAACTAATGAAAAACTGTTTTTT. Its protein is CASSWDRTTNEKLFF.

The sample holds a few counts of this clone. This chain joins TRBV6-4 and TRBJ2-1; a weak D match, TRBD2 (5 bases). V was trimmed by 2 bases and J by 2 bases, leaving 31 bases between them. The CDR3 spans 22 residues. Per the germline V gene, CDR1 is MRHNA and CDR2 is SNTAGT. Written as DNA, the CDR3 is TGTGCCAGCAGTGACCGCCCCCCCCGGGGAGTAAGCACCGTTGCTGCCTACAATGAGCAGTTCTTC. Translating it yields CASSDRPPRGVSTVAAYNEQFF.

The V gene is TRBV27, the J gene TRBJ1-1; D is uncertain. CDR1 MNHEY and CDR2 SMNVEV come from the germline V gene (reference sequence). This CDR3 region has 13 residues. V was shortened by 10 bases and J by 0 bases, with 12 bases between the two germline ends. The CDR3 region has the DNA TGTGCCACCTACCCCAGCGTGAACACTGAAGCTTTCTTT. Its protein product is CATYPSVNTEAFF.

This clone was found a few times. V gene TRBV24-1 combines with J gene TRBJ1-1, with no clear D. V lost 1 base, J lost 3 bases, and 5 bases lay in between. Germline assignment: CDR1 KGHDR and CDR2 SFDVKD. The CDR3 length is 13 residues. The CDR3 is CATSDLGYTEAFF. CDR3 coding DNA: TGTGCCACCAGTGATTTAGGGTACACTGAAGCTTTCTTT.

The chain couples TRBV7-9 to TRBJ1-1; no clear D gene. The CDR3 extends over 12 amino acids. The germline V gene encodes CDR1 SEHNR and CDR2 FQNEAQ (reference sequence). Trimming stripped 1 base from V and 6 bases from J, with 6 bases between. The CDR3 is CASSLGAAEAFF. The CDR3 nucleotides are TGTGCCAGCAGCTTAGGCGCGGCTGAAGCTTTCTTT.

The genes are TRBV2 and TRBJ2-2; D remains ambiguous. V dropped 6 bases and J dropped 6 bases, with 11 bases sitting between them. From germline, CDR1 is SNHLY and CDR2 FYNNEI. The CDR3 covers 13 residues. Written as DNA, the CDR3 is TGTGCCAGCAGCGTAGAGGTAGCCGGGGAGCTGTTTTTT. It translates to CASSVEVAGELFF.

As DNA, the CDR3 is TGTGCCACGAAACAGGGGGCTAATGAAAAACTGTTTTTT. Amino acids: CATKQGANEKLFF. The chain combines TRBV19 with TRBJ1-4, with 8 bases that match TRBD1. There are 13 residues in the CDR3. The germline gives CDR1 LNHDA, CDR2 SQIVND (reference sequence). Trimming took 10 bases from V and 3 from J; bases not matched to a gene: 4.

This chain uses TRBV21-1 with TRBJ2-7; TRBD2 is the table's D call and was not checked against the DNA. TRBV21-1 is described as a pseudogene. The CDR3 consists of 13 residues. CDR3 region: CASRGGAVYEQYF. For the CDR3, the DNA is TGTGCCAGCAGAGGGGGGGCGGTTTACGAGCAGTACTTC.

The chain combines TRBV6-1 with TRBJ1-2, with D possibly matching TRBD1 (6 bases). The germline V gene encodes CDR1 MNHNS and CDR2 SASEGT. The germline V and J ends were trimmed by 2 bases and 7 bases, with 14 bases remaining between them. The CDR3 totals 14 residues. The CDR3 sequence is CASSESSGESGYTF. For the CDR3, the DNA is TGTGCCAGCAGTGAATCATCAGGGGAGAGTGGCTACACCTTC.

The chain has TRBV29-1 and TRBJ1-1; the match to TRBD1 covers 7 bases. The CDR3 is made up of 13 amino acids. CDR1 is SQVTM, CDR2 ANQGSEA, per germline. The trim removed 3 bases at V and 3 bases at J, leaving 4 bases unmatched. CDR3 region: CSVDRGWDTEAFF. CDR3 nucleotide sequence: TGCAGCGTTGACAGGGGGTGGGACACTGAAGCTTTCTTT.

The rearrangement joins TRBV28 to TRBJ1-5; unclear D gene. Germline CDR1 and CDR2: MDHEN and SYDVKM. This CDR3 is built from 15 residues. V was pared by 6 bases and J by 7 bases, with 19 bases between. The CDR3: CASSAPHSRGQPQHF. The CDR3 DNA sequence: TGTGCCAGCAGCGCCCCCCACAGCCGCGGACAGCCCCAGCATTTT.

This clone has just one count. This rearrangement joins TRBV9 to TRBJ2-3; 8 bases are shared with TRBD2. Germline V gene data show CDR1 as SGDLS and CDR2 as YYNGEE. Trimming removed 6 bases from V and 6 bases from J; junction bases left unmatched: 9. The CDR3 length is 14 residues. The CDR3 coding sequence is TGTGCCAGCACTACAGCGGGAGTTCCGGATACGCAGTATTTT. Its translation: CASTTAGVPDTQYF.

V is TRBV28 and J is TRBJ2-3; 9 bases map to TRBD2. CDR1 is MDHEN and CDR2 is SYDVKM in the germline V gene. CDR3 length: 16 amino acids. After removal of 3 bases from V and 1 base from J, the junction contained 5 bases not matched to a gene. Here the CDR3 DNA reads TGTGCCAGCAGTTTCGGGCGGACTAGCGGCACAGATACGCAGTATTTT. Translated, it gives CASSFGRTSGTDTQYF.

The V call is TRBV27, the J call TRBJ1-1; weak D call: TRBD1 (5 bases). V lost 8 bases and J lost 2, with 12 bases in between. The V gene's germline CDR1 is MNHEY and CDR2 SMNVEV (reference sequence). This CDR3 is built from 13 residues. The CDR3 is CASGPTANTEAFF. Written as DNA, the CDR3 is TGTGCCAGCGGGCCGACAGCTAACACTGAAGCTTTCTTT.

The V gene is TRBV2, the J gene TRBJ1-2, with D possibly TRBD1 on 5 matching bases. CDR3 size: 15 residues. CDR1 and CDR2 from the germline V gene are SNHLY and FYNNEI. V gave up 1 base and J gave up 2 bases, with 11 bases separating them. The CDR3 bases are TGTGCCAGCAGTGAAGATTGGGGGGTCAACTATGGCTACACCTTC. This encodes CASSEDWGVNYGYTF. The full variable domain, in which reference TRBV2 and TRBJ1-2 provide the parts outside the CDR3, is EPEVTQTPSHQVTQMGQEVILRCVPISNHLYFYWYRQILGQKVEFLVSFYNNEISEKSEIFDDQFSVERPDGSNFTLKIRSTKLEDSAMYFCASSEDWGVNYGYTFGSGTRLTVV.

This rearrangement joins TRBV28 to TRBJ2-7; 7 bases align to TRBD2. Losses at the gene ends were 5 bases for V and 3 bases for J; bases not matched to a gene: 13. The CDR3 runs to 16 residues. Germline V gives CDR1 MDHEN, CDR2 SYDVKM. CDR3 coding DNA: TGTGCCAGCAGTACACCCCCCGGGACTACCTTCTACGAGCAGTACTTC. It encodes CASSTPPGTTFYEQYF.

The chain has TRBV5-1 and TRBJ2-3; D perhaps matches TRBD1 (6 bases). V lost 2 bases, J lost 8 bases, and 9 bases lay in between. This CDR3 spans 12 amino acids. CDR1 SGHRS and CDR2 YFSETQ come from the germline V gene. Here the CDR3 reads CASSLQGSTQYF. CDR3 DNA sequence: TGCGCCAGCAGCTTACAGGGTTCTACGCAGTATTTT.

The genes are TRBV18 and TRBJ1-1, with D maybe TRBD1 (5 bases). The germline V gene encodes CDR1 KGHSH and CDR2 LQKENI. The CDR3 has 14 residues. Trimming removed 4 bases at V and 1 base at J, with 10 bases between. The CDR3, as DNA: TGTGCCAGCTCACAGGACAAGGCGAACACTGAAGCTTTCTTT. The encoded protein is CASSQDKANTEAFF.

The chain uses TRBV19 and TRBJ2-1, with D perhaps being TRBD1 or TRBD2 (6 bases each). The CDR3 length is 15 residues. Trimming took off 5 bases at V and 8 bases at J, with 19 bases between the two ends. Germline V gene sequence: CDR1 LNHDA, CDR2 SQIVND (reference sequence). In DNA, the CDR3 is TGTGCCAGTAGTCGACTAGTAGGGACAAGCGATGAGCAGTTCTTC. Protein product: CASSRLVGTSDEQFF.

The chain couples TRBV6-5 to TRBJ1-4; perhaps TRBD1 as D (6 bases). Trimming took 9 bases from V and 7 from J, leaving 18 bases between them. The CDR3 length is 14 residues. Per germline, CDR1 MNHEY and CDR2 SVGAGI. CDR3 sequence: CASLTGRGGEKLFF. DNA for the CDR3: TGTGCCAGTTTAACCGGCAGGGGAGGTGAAAAACTGTTTTTT.

The genes are TRBV10-1 and TRBJ1-2, with D tentatively TRBD1 (6 bases). The CDR3 contains 12 residues. V gave up 7 bases and J gave up 2 bases, with 8 bases separating them. Germline V gene data show CDR1 as WNHNN and CDR2 as SYGVQD (reference sequence). Here the CDR3 reads CASKTGNYGYTF. DNA of the CDR3: TGCGCCAGCAAGACAGGCAACTATGGCTACACCTTC.

This chain joins TRBV24-1 and TRBJ2-1; TRBD1 aligns across 10 bases. The germline V gene encodes CDR1 KGHDR and CDR2 SFDVKD. With 3 bases clipped from V and 8 bases from J, the junction kept 12 bases outside the gene matches. The CDR3 extends over 17 amino acids. The CDR3 bases are TGTGCCACCAGTGATGCCCAATCTGGGACAGGGGTTGATGAGCAGTTCTTC. This encodes CATSDAQSGTGVDEQFF.

The chain couples TRBV15 to TRBJ1-5; D gene ambiguous. Trimming left V 0 bases short and J 0 bases short, with 6 bases between. CDR1 and CDR2 from the germline V gene are LNHNV and YYDKDF (reference sequence). This CDR3 comprises 15 residues. CDR3 nucleotide sequence: TGTGCCACCAGCAGAGATCCTTATAGCAATCAGCCCCAGCATTTT. Protein sequence: CATSRDPYSNQPQHF.

The chain recombines TRBV12-5 with TRBJ1-3; D not resolved. The CDR3 runs 15 residues. Germline V lookup: CDR1 LGHNT, CDR2 FRNRAP. V lost 2 bases and J 4 bases, leaving 12 bases between the germline ends. The CDR3 loop reads CASGLIRVWGNTIYF. The CDR3 DNA reads as TGTGCTAGTGGTTTGATAAGGGTGTGGGGAAACACCATATATTTT.